The present TCR beta chain was sequenced within a study of T cell responses to AZD1222 COVID-19 vaccine. Data came from immunoSEQ multiplex PCR; TCRdb stores just in-frame clones and leaves some out. The sample lists about 99,000 clones; more than 75% were seen once. V lost 2 bases and J lost 3, with 18 bases in between. The CDR3 is 16 amino acids. The germline CDR1 and CDR2 sequences are SGHRS and YFSETQ. This TCR came from an adult who received the MenACWY meningococcal vaccine as a control. Material: peripheral blood, obtained 28 days after the second dose of the MenACWY control vaccine. This chain connects TRBV5-1 to TRBJ2-7; the D gene is possibly TRBD1 (6 bases). CDR3 sequence (DNA): TGCGCCAGCAGCTTAGGGACCGACAGGACCGTCTACGAGCAGTACTTC. This sequence encodes CASSLGTDRTVYEQYF. Full variable domain (missing parts from reference TRBV5-1 and TRBJ2-7): KAGVTQTPRYLIKTRGQQVTLSCSPISGHRSVSWYQQTPGQGLQFLFEYFSETQRNKGNFPGRFSGRQFSNSRSEMNVSTLELGDSALYLCASSLGTDRTVYEQYFGPGTRLTVT.